This TCR beta chain originates from a study of cytomegalovirus exposure and HLA in healthy donors. General observations from the study: In an earlier analysis, in fewer than 700 donors, most V segments appeared productive either ~87% or ~30% of the time.

The PCR employed 60 Vbeta primers together with 13 Jbeta primers. Only in-frame clones appear in the TCRdb table, and some are missing; sequencing was by immunoSEQ multiplex PCR. The sample comprises about 230,000 clones, just over 75% of which are singletons, and about 2.5% rests with the top ten. The CDR3 has 13 amino acids. V gave up 6 bases and J gave up 5 bases, with 13 bases separating them. In germline, CDR1 is MDHEN, CDR2 SYDVKM. Comments on this clone: What it binds is not known.

This rearrangement joins TRBV28 to TRBJ1-1; unclear D gene. Sequencing was carried out using PBMCs. The sequence derives from a woman aged 60-70 years in good health and CMV-seropositive. This CDR3 reads CASSPPTGTEAFF. As DNA, the CDR3 is TGTGCCAGCAGCCCTCCTACTGGTACTGAAGCTTTCTTT. Complete variable domain (other parts from reference TRBV28 and TRBJ1-1): DVKVTQSSRYLVKRTGEKVFLECVQDMDHENMFWYRQDPGLGLRLIYFSYDVKMKEKGDIPEGYSVSREKKERFSLILESASTNQTSMYLCASSPPTGTEAFFGQGTRLTVV.